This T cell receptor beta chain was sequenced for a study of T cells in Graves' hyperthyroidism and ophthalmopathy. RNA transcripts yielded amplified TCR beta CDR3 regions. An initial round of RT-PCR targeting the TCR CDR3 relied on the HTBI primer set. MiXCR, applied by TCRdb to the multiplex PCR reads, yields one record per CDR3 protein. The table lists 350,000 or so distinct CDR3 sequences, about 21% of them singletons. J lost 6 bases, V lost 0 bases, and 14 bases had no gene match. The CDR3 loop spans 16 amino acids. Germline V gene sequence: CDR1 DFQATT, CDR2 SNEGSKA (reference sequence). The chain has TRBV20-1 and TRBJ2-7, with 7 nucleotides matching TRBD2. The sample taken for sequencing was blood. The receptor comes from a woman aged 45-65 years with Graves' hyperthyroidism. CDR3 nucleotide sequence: TGCAGTGCTAGAGATCGGGCGGGAGCTACTGAAGTCGAGCAGTACTTC. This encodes CSARDRAGATEVEQYF.